The 9 T cell receptor beta chains in this list originate from one sample, sequenced in a study of human T cells and chemical hapten exposure. The time point denotes: patch test 1, 2 weeks after DPC sensitization. The treatment here: therapeutic diphenylcyclopropenone sensitization with weekly scalp DPC. TCRdb re-analysed the RACE reads in MiXCR, keeping a single row per CDR3 protein. The sample yields approximately 350,000 distinct CDR3 sequences, approximately 6.9% seen once. Sequencing was performed on whole blood, taken in connection with sensitization to the hapten diphenylcyclopropenone (DPC). All receptors derive from a woman between 18 and 29 years old with alopecia areata. Some clones in this sample may be carry-over from other donors' samples.

This clonotype was detected only a few times. The chain combines TRBV20-1 with TRBJ2-3; tentatively, D is TRBD1 or TRBD2 (5 bases each). The CDR3 is 14 amino acids. Germline V gives CDR1 DFQATT, CDR2 SNEGSKA (reference sequence). V lost 5 bases and J lost 5, with 17 bases in between. The CDR3 spells CSAVRDPGVDTQYF. CDR3 in DNA: TGCAGTGCTGTCCGGGACCCAGGCGTAGATACGCAGTATTTT.

This clonotype was observed a handful of times. V is TRBV4-2 and J is TRBJ1-5, with TRBD1 matching over 9 bases. Germline V gene data show CDR1 as LGHNA and CDR2 as YNFKEQ. The CDR3 runs to 15 residues. Trimming removed 3 bases from V and 6 bases from J; junction bases left unmatched: 6. The CDR3 DNA reads as TGTGCCAGCAGCCAGGTACAGGGGGCGGGTCAGCCCCAGCATTTT. Translation: CASSQVQGAGQPQHF.

This clonotype was detected ten times or more. J is TRBJ2-2 and V is TRBV12-3 or TRBV12-4; a weak D match, TRBD2 (6 bases). This CDR3 is 16 amino acids long. Trimming left V 6 bases short and J 0 bases short, with 14 bases between. In DNA, the CDR3 is TGTGCCAGCAGCCACCAAGGAGGGACGAACACCGGGGAGCTGTTTTTT. The encoded protein is CASSHQGGTNTGELFF.

This clonotype was observed a handful of times. The chain couples TRBV9 to TRBJ1-2, with no clear D. Trimming removed 0 bases at V and 0 bases at J, with 12 bases between. Germline V CDR1 and CDR2: SGDLS, YYNGEE. The CDR3 runs 16 residues. CDR3 in amino acids: CASSVGPGGANYGYTF. In nucleotides, the CDR3 is TGTGCCAGCAGCGTAGGACCTGGTGGAGCTAACTATGGCTACACCTTC.

This clonotype has at least ten counts. The rearrangement links TRBV28 to TRBJ2-7; D may be TRBD2 (5 bases). Trimming cost V 6 bases and J 6 bases, with 21 bases left between them. CDR3 length: 15 amino acids. From germline, CDR1 is MDHEN and CDR2 SYDVKM. The CDR3 DNA sequence: TGTGCCAGCAGCCGCTCTTTCGTAAGGGCGGGCGAGCAGTACTTC. Translation gives CASSRSFVRAGEQYF. The full variable domain, rest sourced from reference TRBV28 and TRBJ2-7, is DVKVTQSSRYLVKRTGEKVFLECVQDMDHENMFWYRQDPGLGLRLIYFSYDVKMKEKGDIPEGYSVSREKKERFSLILESASTNQTSMYLCASSRSFVRAGEQYFGPGTRLTVT.

This chain joins TRBV20-1 and TRBJ2-7; no definite D call. Germline V lookup: CDR1 DFQATT, CDR2 SNEGSKA (reference sequence). V lost 6 bases, J lost 2 bases, and 23 bases lay in between. This CDR3 region has 16 residues. The CDR3 reads CSAIPLARGQAYEQYF. CDR3 sequence (DNA): TGCAGTGCCATACCTTTAGCTCGTGGGCAGGCCTACGAGCAGTACTTC.

The chain recombines TRBV5-6 with TRBJ1-1; a weak D match, TRBD1 (5 bases). Germline CDR1 SGHDT, CDR2 YYEEEE. V was shortened by 4 bases and J by 4 bases, with 14 bases between the two germline ends. The CDR3 contains 14 residues. This CDR3 is CASSGTGGLTEAFF. DNA of the CDR3: TGTGCCAGCAGCGGGACTGGAGGTCTCACTGAAGCTTTCTTT.

The chain uses TRBV3-1 and TRBJ1-6, with D unresolved. CDR3 length: 12 amino acids. In germline, CDR1 is LGHDT, CDR2 YNNKEL (reference sequence). Trimming stripped 4 bases from V and 13 bases from J, with 11 bases between. The chain's CDR3 is CASSPEWDPLHF. The CDR3 region has the DNA TGTGCCAGCAGCCCCGAGTGGGATCCCCTCCACTTT.

The table lists this clonotype with many counts. The chain links TRBV7-2 to TRBJ2-5, with D possibly TRBD1 on 6 matching bases. Per germline, CDR1 SGHTA and CDR2 FQGNSA. V lost 2 bases and J 1 base, leaving 11 bases between the germline ends. This CDR3 spans 15 amino acids. CDR3 residues: CASSLRTDSQETQYF. The CDR3 bases are TGTGCCAGCAGCTTAAGGACGGACAGCCAAGAGACCCAGTACTTC.